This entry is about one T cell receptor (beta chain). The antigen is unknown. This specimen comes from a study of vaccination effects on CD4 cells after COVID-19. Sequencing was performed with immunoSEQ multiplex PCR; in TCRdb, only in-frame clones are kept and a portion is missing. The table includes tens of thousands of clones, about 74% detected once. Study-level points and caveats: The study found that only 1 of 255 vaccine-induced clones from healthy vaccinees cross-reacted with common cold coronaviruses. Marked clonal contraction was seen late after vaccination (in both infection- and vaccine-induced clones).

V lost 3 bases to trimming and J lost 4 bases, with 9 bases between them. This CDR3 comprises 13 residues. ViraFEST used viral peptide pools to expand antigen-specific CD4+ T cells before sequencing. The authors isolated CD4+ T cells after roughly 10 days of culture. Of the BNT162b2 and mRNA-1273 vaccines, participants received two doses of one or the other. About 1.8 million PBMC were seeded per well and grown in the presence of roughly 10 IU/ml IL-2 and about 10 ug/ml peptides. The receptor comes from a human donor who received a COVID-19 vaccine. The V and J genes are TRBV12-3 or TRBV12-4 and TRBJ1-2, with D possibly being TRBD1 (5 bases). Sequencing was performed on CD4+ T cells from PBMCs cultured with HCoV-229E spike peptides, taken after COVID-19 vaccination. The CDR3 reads CASSFGQLYGYTF. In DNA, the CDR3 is TGTGCCAGCAGTTTCGGACAACTCTATGGCTACACCTTC.